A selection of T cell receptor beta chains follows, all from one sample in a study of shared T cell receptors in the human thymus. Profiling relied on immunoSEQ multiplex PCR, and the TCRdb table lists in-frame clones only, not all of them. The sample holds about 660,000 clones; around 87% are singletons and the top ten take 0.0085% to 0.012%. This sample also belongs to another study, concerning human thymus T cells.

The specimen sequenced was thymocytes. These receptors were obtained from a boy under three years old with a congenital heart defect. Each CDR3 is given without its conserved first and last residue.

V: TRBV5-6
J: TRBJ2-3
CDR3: ASSLELGQAYGTQY

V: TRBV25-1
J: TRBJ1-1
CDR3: ASRGGENTEAF

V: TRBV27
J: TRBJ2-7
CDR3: ASSPPTRRGYEQY

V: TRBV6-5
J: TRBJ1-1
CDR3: ASSYSGGTEAF

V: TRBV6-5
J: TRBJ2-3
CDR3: ASSYGTPVTQY

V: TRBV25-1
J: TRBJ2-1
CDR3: ASSEALAGVRREQF

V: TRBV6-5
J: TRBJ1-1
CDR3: ASSKGQGENTEAF

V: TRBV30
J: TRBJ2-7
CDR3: AWSGSFGGEQY

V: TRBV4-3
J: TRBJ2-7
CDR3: ASSQDPRRAGNEQY

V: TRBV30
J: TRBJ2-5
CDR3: AWSVTSGRQTQY

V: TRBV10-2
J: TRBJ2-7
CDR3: ASSERRDRVSYEQY